This TCR beta chain was captured in a study of blood T cell repertoires in COVID-19 (dated by TCRdb to the early 2020s). Broadly, across the study: Collaborator samples came from the United States, Italy and Spain and covered acute and convalescent phases of COVID-19. The repertoires were made available in a free public database intended to serve as a resource for research on the immune response to SARS-CoV-2. Where HLA class I and class II types were available, the types were taken from metadata supplied by the sample provider, not from assay-based typing. The material from the prospective study consisted of cDNA or gDNA derived from T cells, B-cell-depleted T cells, or PBMCs. The sample metadata nearly always contained a de-identified subject ID, COVID-19 status, age in years and sex. The dataset comprised deeply sampled blood TCRbeta repertoires from subjects exposed to, actively infected with, or recovered from COVID-19. The samples were drawn from the first 160 participants of the ongoing ImmuneRACE study and from 950 to 1,500 subjects provided by 6 global collaborators.

V is reduced by 2 bases and J by 1 base, leaving a spacing of 8 bases between them. The CDR3 goes from the cysteine to the phenylalanine over 14 residues. The read is trimmed to its CDR3 DNA, 42 bases read in frame from base 1. This clone was detected once. Its recognized antigen is unknown. No much larger clone exists at a distance of one base, and base qualities are not known. TCRbeta CDR3 regions were amplified from genomic DNA by means of the immunoSEQ Assay, a bias-controlled multiplex PCR. The source study handled its data this way. The number of nucleated cells in each sample was estimated from the amplification of reference gene primers within the assay. To quantify the absolute abundance of each unique TCRbeta CDR3 rearrangement, sequence reads were collapsed and filtered. For each sample, productive Simpson clonality was calculated as the square root of Simpson's diversity index over productive rearrangements. TCRdb stores this immuneACCESS table with in-frame sequences only. Part of the clones is absent; in the studies checked, under half of the shortfall reflects unresolved V genes, and no reason is known for the rest. The V and J calls and clone size are taken from that table; D and trimming were inferred from the DNA. The sample table lists 250,000 to 350,000 clones, 80% to 90% of them with a count of one. The top ten hold over 2% of the sample.

Beyond this particular receptor, the publication reports: How much clinical and demographic metadata was included differed by source and by participant, and the metadata was provided uncurated.

Participants in the prospective study were enrolled through a virtual design, were aged about 18 to 90 years, and lived in about 25 United States geographic areas. To assign participants to cohorts, the prospective study relied on clinical history that participants themselves reported in a screening survey and a study questionnaire. Recovered participants in ImmuneRACE Cohort 3 were defined as having two consecutive negative NP/OP PCR tests, clearance from a healthcare professional, or resolution of symptoms. In the prospective study, whole blood, serum and a nasopharyngeal or oropharyngeal swab were collected from each participant by mobile phlebotomists. Participants in the prospective study had the option to provide additional blood draws and questionnaires over a roughly 2-month period. Prospective study blood samples were shipped either frozen or at room temperature before DNA extraction.

Specimen: PBMCs or T cells enriched from blood (not recorded which). This clonotype was sampled from a woman between 18 and 29 years old who had recovered from COVID-19. The V and J genes are TRBV23-1 and TRBJ1-1, with TRBD1 tentatively as D gene (6 bases match). TRBV23-1 is assigned to the ORF class and has an uncertain function. The DNA sequence is given as TGCGCCAGCAGTCAACAGGGGTGGAACACTGAAGCTTTCTTT. It codes for CASSQQGWNTEAFF.